The clone carrying this TCR beta chain turned up a few times. This record belongs to a study of cytomegalovirus exposure and HLA in healthy donors. Amplification used 60 Vbeta primers and 13 Jbeta primers. Data came from immunoSEQ multiplex PCR; TCRdb stores just in-frame clones and leaves some out. The sample records about 150,000 clones, approximately 9% being singletons. This clonotype was sampled from a male donor in good health and CMV-seronegative. Sequencing was performed on PBMCs.

CDR3 region: CASRGATGVTEAFF. The CDR3 DNA is TGTGCCAGCCGGGGGGCGACAGGGGTAACTGAAGCTTTCTTT. The V gene is TRBV6-5, the J gene TRBJ1-1; TRBD1 matches at 8 bases. The CDR3 covers 14 residues. Germline CDR1 is MNHEY and CDR2 is SVGAGI. Trimming took 8 bases from V and 5 from J; bases not matched to a gene: 10.